The 30 T cell receptor beta chains reported below all come from one sample, sequenced in a study of blood T cell repertoires in COVID-19. Repertoires were generated with immunoSEQ multiplex PCR, while TCRdb's copy carries only in-frame clones and drops some. The sample lists approximately 220,000 clones, around 86% occurring once. Input material: peripheral blood. The receptors come from a man between 60 and 75 years old with acute or convalescent COVID-19.

A note on this clone: This CDR3 is also generated by other DNA sequences in the sample. The V gene is TRBV19, the J gene TRBJ2-5; D is perhaps TRBD2 (5 bases). Trimming pared 5 bases from V and 2 bases from J, leaving 12 bases between. This CDR3 contains 14 residues. Germline CDR1 is LNHDA and CDR2 is SQIVND (reference sequence). CDR3 amino acids: CASSVSGGQETQYF. The CDR3 DNA follows: TGTGCCAGTAGTGTTAGTGGAGGACAAGAGACCCAGTACTTC.

The CDR3, as DNA: TGTGCCACCAGCAGAGAAACTCGTGGTGTCGAGCAGTACTTC. As protein: CATSRETRGVEQYF. The chain couples TRBV15 to TRBJ2-7; D unresolved. Germline V CDR1 and CDR2: LNHNV, YYDKDF (reference sequence). The germline V and J ends were trimmed by 0 bases and 6 bases, with 12 bases remaining between them. This CDR3 has 14 amino acids.

This clone was detected only a few times. The V and J genes are TRBV15 and TRBJ1-6; D might be TRBD1 (5 bases). The germline gives CDR1 LNHNV, CDR2 YYDKDF (reference sequence). The CDR3 is made up of 19 amino acids. Between the trimmed V and J ends, which lost 0 bases and 2 bases, there was a span of 17 bases. The CDR3 nucleotides are TGTGCCACCAGCAGAGACTGGGGCAGGGTTTTGACCTATAATTCACCCCTCCACTTT. It is translated as CATSRDWGRVLTYNSPLHF.

This clone was picked up one time. This chain links TRBV29-1 with TRBJ2-3; 11 bases agree with TRBD2. Germline loops: CDR1 SQVTM, CDR2 ANQGSEA. The ends lost 6 bases at V and 6 bases at J; junction bases unmatched: 17. The CDR3 has 17 amino acids. The CDR3 DNA follows: TGCAGCGTCGCAACTGGAAATAGCGGGGGGGCACTGGATACGCAGTATTTT. Its protein product is CSVATGNSGGALDTQYF.

This chain connects TRBV28 to TRBJ1-5; 7 bases align to TRBD1. The V gene end was trimmed by 5 bases and the J gene end by 0 bases; junction bases not matched to a gene: 10. The germline gives CDR1 MDHEN, CDR2 SYDVKM. The CDR3 contains 17 residues. As DNA, the CDR3 is TGTGCCAGCAGTCTGACAGGGACTAGGTATAGCAATCAGCCCCAGCATTTT. It specifies CASSLTGTRYSNQPQHF. Full variable domain (missing parts from reference TRBV28 and TRBJ1-5): DVKVTQSSRYLVKRTGEKVFLECVQDMDHENMFWYRQDPGLGLRLIYFSYDVKMKEKGDIPEGYSVSREKKERFSLILESASTNQTSMYLCASSLTGTRYSNQPQHFGDGTRLSIL.

The chain couples TRBV9 to TRBJ1-1, with 8 bases lining up with TRBD1. Germline CDR1 is SGDLS and CDR2 is YYNGEE. The CDR3 extends over 14 amino acids. Trimming cost V 3 bases and J 1 base; bases outside gene matches: 2. The CDR3, as DNA: TGTGCCAGCAGCGGGGGGACAGGGAACACTGAAGCTTTCTTT. Protein sequence: CASSGGTGNTEAFF.

The rearrangement uses TRBV19 and TRBJ1-1; D is undetermined. V was cut by 3 bases and J by 5 bases, with 10 bases left in between. This CDR3 spans 13 amino acids. The germline gives CDR1 LNHDA, CDR2 SQIVND (reference sequence). The CDR3 sequence: CASSIAPRTEAFF. For the CDR3, the DNA is TGTGCCAGTAGTATCGCCCCGAGGACTGAAGCTTTCTTT.

The gene calls are TRBV2 and TRBJ1-2; possible D gene TRBD1, 6 bases. This CDR3 region has 13 residues. V gave up 4 bases and J gave up 7 bases, with 13 bases separating them. Germline CDR1 is SNHLY and CDR2 is FYNNEI. The CDR3 coding sequence is TGTGCCAGCAGTGGGACAGCTCCAGGTGGCTACACCTTC. It codes for CASSGTAPGGYTF.

The chain links TRBV23-1 to TRBJ1-3; D is perhaps TRBD1 (5 bases). TRBV23-1 has ORF status, its function being uncertain. V lost 0 bases and J 0 bases, leaving 9 bases between the germline ends. The length of the CDR3 is 16 residues. CDR3 protein: CASSQSGGSSGNTIYF. CDR3 DNA sequence: TGCGCCAGCAGTCAATCGGGGGGGAGCTCTGGAAACACCATATATTTT.

V gene TRBV20-1 combines with J gene TRBJ2-5; D is ambiguous. Trimming removed 3 bases from V and 2 bases from J, with 10 bases in between. Germline CDR1 reads DFQATT; CDR2 reads SNEGSKA (reference sequence). The CDR3 covers 13 residues. CDR3 DNA: TGCAGTGCTAGTTTCCAGGCACAAGAGACCCAGTACTTC. Amino acid sequence: CSASFQAQETQYF.

V usage is TRBV6-5 and J usage is TRBJ1-5, with D perhaps matching TRBD1 (6 bases). Trimming took off 6 bases at V and 7 bases at J, with 13 bases between the two ends. Germline values: CDR1 MNHEY, CDR2 SVGAGI. This CDR3 is built from 13 residues. The CDR3 reads CASSQTGWQPQHF. For the CDR3, the DNA is TGTGCCAGCAGCCAAACAGGGTGGCAGCCCCAGCATTTT.

The chain recombines TRBV10-1 with TRBJ1-1, with D possibly TRBD1 on 6 matching bases. V was cut by 3 bases and J by 8 bases, with 13 bases left in between. The CDR3 totals 13 residues. Germline V gives CDR1 WNHNN, CDR2 SYGVQD (reference sequence). The CDR3 DNA sequence: TGCGCCAGCAGTGATGGGACAAGGGGAGAAGCTTTCTTT. Protein product: CASSDGTRGEAFF.

The V call is TRBV6-6, the J call TRBJ1-4, with D perhaps TRBD1 (6 bases). Germline-derived CDR1 and CDR2 are MNHNY and SVGAGI (reference sequence). The CDR3 contains 15 residues. Between the trimmed V and J ends, which lost 6 bases and 4 bases, there was a span of 15 bases. The CDR3, as DNA: TGTGCCAGCAGACAGACTCGACAGGTTAATGAAAAACTGTTTTTT. Its translation: CASRQTRQVNEKLFF.

This clone was seen just once. The chain recombines TRBV19 with TRBJ1-4; the D is unclear. Germline V lookup: CDR1 LNHDA, CDR2 SQIVND (reference sequence). The CDR3 runs 14 residues. The V end lost 5 bases, the J end lost 8 bases, and 15 bases lay between the germline ends. The DNA for the CDR3 is TGTGCCAGTAGTCCGAGCCCCGGGAGCGAAAAACTGTTTTTT. It codes for CASSPSPGSEKLFF.

This chain links TRBV5-8 with TRBJ2-7; D remains ambiguous. There are 14 residues in the CDR3. The V and J ends lost 5 bases and 4 bases respectively, with 16 bases between them. CDR1 and CDR2 (germline): SGHTS, YDEGEE. The CDR3 here is CASRTNRLSYEQYF. The CDR3 region has the DNA TGTGCCAGCAGAACTAACCGGTTGAGTTACGAGCAGTACTTC.

This clone was picked up one time. The chain carries TRBV29-1 and TRBJ2-1, with a possible D match to TRBD1 (5 bases). The CDR3 extends over 16 amino acids. The ends were cut back, 0 bases at V and 7 bases at J, with 19 bases in the middle. Germline loops: CDR1 SQVTM, CDR2 ANQGSEA. The CDR3 nucleotides are TGCAGCGTTGAAGATCCTCGGACAATTCTCACAAATGAGCAGTTCTTC. Its protein product is CSVEDPRTILTNEQFF.

This chain uses TRBV11-2 with TRBJ2-7; D might be TRBD2 (6 bases). The CDR3 sequence is 13 residues long. Trimming removed 6 bases from V and 5 bases from J, with 14 bases in between. Germline CDR1 is SGHAT and CDR2 is FQNNGV. CDR3 sequence reads: CASRNVGGNEQYF. For the CDR3, the DNA is TGTGCCAGCAGGAACGTCGGAGGGAACGAGCAGTACTTC.

This clone was seen once. The chain is built from TRBV5-1 and TRBJ1-1; the D gene is possibly TRBD1 (6 bases). CDR1 SGHRS and CDR2 YFSETQ come from the germline V gene. V was trimmed by 4 bases and J by 3 bases, leaving 16 bases between them. CDR3 length equals 15 residues. Here the CDR3 reads CASSLGTWGDTEAFF. CDR3 sequence (DNA): TGCGCCAGCAGCCTAGGGACATGGGGCGACACTGAAGCTTTCTTT.

The chain uses TRBV11-3 and TRBJ2-1, with 10 bases that match TRBD2. Trimming removed 3 bases from V and 5 bases from J; junction bases left unmatched: 10. This CDR3 is built from 17 residues. Germline CDR1 and CDR2: SGHNT and YENEEA. In DNA form, the CDR3 reads TGTGCCAGCAGCTTGGCTAGCGGGGGCCCGGCCCACAATGAGCAGTTCTTC. Amino acid sequence: CASSLASGGPAHNEQFF.

The gene calls are TRBV11-2 and TRBJ2-7, with 8 bases aligning to TRBD2. The CDR3 has 16 amino acids. The germline CDR1 and CDR2 sequences are SGHAT and FQNNGV. V gave up 2 bases and J gave up 6 bases; unmatched junction bases: 12. This chain's CDR3 is CASSLWAGGGAGEQYF. The CDR3 region has the DNA TGTGCCAGCAGCTTATGGGCCGGGGGGGGAGCGGGCGAGCAGTACTTC. The variable domain in full, completed from reference TRBV11-2 and TRBJ2-7, reads EAGVAQSPRYKIIEKRQSVAFWCNPISGHATLYWYQQILGQGPKLLIQFQNNGVVDDSQLPKDRFSAERLKGVDSTLKIQPAKLEDSAVYLCASSLWAGGGAGEQYFGPGTRLTVT.

Comments on this clone: A much larger clone differs by one base, so this may be a read error. This chain connects TRBV7-2 to TRBJ1-5; D not resolved. The V end lost 5 bases, the J end lost 3 bases, and 11 bases lay between the germline ends. Germline V gene lookup returns CDR1 SGHTA and CDR2 FQGNSA. The CDR3 is made up of 14 amino acids. The CDR3 bases are TGTGCCAGCAGCCCCCTGGCGGACAATCAGCCCCAGCATTTT. Amino acid sequence: CASSPLADNQPQHF.

V and J are TRBV11-2 and TRBJ2-1; 7 bases match TRBD1. This CDR3 is 15 amino acids long. Germline CDR1 SGHAT, CDR2 FQNNGV. Losses at the gene ends were 4 bases for V and 4 bases for J; bases not matched to a gene: 7. The CDR3 region has the DNA TGTGCCAGCAGCTCCCCGGGACAGATTTACAATGAGCAGTTCTTC. It translates to CASSSPGQIYNEQFF.

This clone was recorded once. V gene TRBV5-1 combines with J gene TRBJ2-3; D gene unclear. The CDR3 runs to 14 residues. Trimming cost V 1 base and J 2 bases, with 8 bases left between them. Germline CDR1 and CDR2: SGHRS and YFSETQ. The CDR3 sequence: CASSLSEATDTQYF. The DNA for the CDR3 is TGCGCCAGCAGCTTGAGCGAAGCCACAGATACGCAGTATTTT.

This rearrangement joins TRBV5-6 to TRBJ2-3, with 11 nucleotides matching TRBD2. This CDR3 is built from 14 residues. Per the germline V gene, CDR1 is SGHDT and CDR2 is YYEEEE. Losses at the gene ends were 3 bases for V and 8 bases for J; bases not matched to a gene: 5. The CDR3 bases are TGTGCCAGCAGCTGGCCGGGACTAGCGGCTACGCAGTATTTT. Protein product: CASSWPGLAATQYF.

V and J are TRBV12-3 or TRBV12-4 and TRBJ1-1; D is uncertain. The CDR3 has 13 amino acids. Trimming shortened V by 11 bases and J by 0 bases, and 13 bases separated the two germline ends. The CDR3 loop reads CASRGFMNTEAFF. As DNA, the CDR3 is TGTGCCTCCCGGGGTTTCATGAACACTGAAGCTTTCTTT.

The chain has TRBV7-2 and TRBJ2-3; 15 bases are shared with TRBD2. With V trimmed by 4 bases and J by 7 bases, 6 bases remained unmatched. CDR1 SGHTA and CDR2 FQGNSA come from the germline V gene. The length of the CDR3 is 16 residues. The CDR3 protein is CASSSGLAGGLNTQYF. The CDR3 DNA is TGTGCCAGCAGCTCCGGACTAGCGGGGGGGCTGAATACGCAGTATTTT.

In this sample, this clone turned up once. The chain employs TRBV28 and TRBJ2-7, with 9 bases matching TRBD1. This CDR3 is built from 15 residues. Germline V gives CDR1 MDHEN, CDR2 SYDVKM. Trimming took 7 bases from V and 6 from J; bases not matched to a gene: 13. This CDR3 is CASTLGGDRVGEQYF. The CDR3 DNA reads as TGTGCCAGCACCCTAGGGGGGGACAGGGTAGGCGAGCAGTACTTC.

The chain has TRBV21-1 and TRBJ2-5; TRBD1, the D gene given by the table, was not confirmed from the DNA. TRBV21-1 is deemed a pseudogene. CDR3 length: 14 residues. CDR3 DNA: TGTGCCAGCAGTCGTCAGGGGGCTGGGGAGACCCAGTACTTC. This sequence encodes CASSRQGAGETQYF.

V and J are TRBV10-3 and TRBJ1-4, with 9 bases identical to TRBD1. The CDR3 covers 15 residues. V lost 6 bases to trimming and J lost 4 bases; unmatched junction nucleotides: 6. Germline V gene data show CDR1 as ENHRY and CDR2 as SYGVKD. CDR3 coding DNA: TGTGCCATCAGCCGGACAGGGGATGGTAATGAAAAACTGTTTTTT. As protein: CAISRTGDGNEKLFF.

This chain joins TRBV11-2 and TRBJ2-5; 7 positions agree with TRBD2. V lost 6 bases to trimming and J lost 5 bases; unmatched junction nucleotides: 3. The CDR3 extends over 12 amino acids. Germline V lookup: CDR1 SGHAT, CDR2 FQNNGV. CDR3 DNA: TGTGCCAGCAGGGGAGGGTGGGAGACCCAGTACTTC. Translating it yields CASRGGWETQYF.